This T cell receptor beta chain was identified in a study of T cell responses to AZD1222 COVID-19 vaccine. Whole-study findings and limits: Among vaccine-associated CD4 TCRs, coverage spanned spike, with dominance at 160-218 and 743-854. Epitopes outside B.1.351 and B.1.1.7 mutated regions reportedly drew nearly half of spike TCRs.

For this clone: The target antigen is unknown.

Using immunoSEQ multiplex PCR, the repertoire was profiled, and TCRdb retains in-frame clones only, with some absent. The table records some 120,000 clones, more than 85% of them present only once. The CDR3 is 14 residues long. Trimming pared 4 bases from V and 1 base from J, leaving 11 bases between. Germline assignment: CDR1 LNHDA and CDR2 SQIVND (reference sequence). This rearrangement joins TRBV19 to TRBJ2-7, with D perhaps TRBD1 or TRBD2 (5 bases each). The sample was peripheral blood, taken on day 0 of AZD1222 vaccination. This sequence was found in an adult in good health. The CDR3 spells CASSRGMVSYEQYF. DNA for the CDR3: TGTGCCAGTAGTAGGGGGATGGTGTCCTACGAGCAGTACTTC.